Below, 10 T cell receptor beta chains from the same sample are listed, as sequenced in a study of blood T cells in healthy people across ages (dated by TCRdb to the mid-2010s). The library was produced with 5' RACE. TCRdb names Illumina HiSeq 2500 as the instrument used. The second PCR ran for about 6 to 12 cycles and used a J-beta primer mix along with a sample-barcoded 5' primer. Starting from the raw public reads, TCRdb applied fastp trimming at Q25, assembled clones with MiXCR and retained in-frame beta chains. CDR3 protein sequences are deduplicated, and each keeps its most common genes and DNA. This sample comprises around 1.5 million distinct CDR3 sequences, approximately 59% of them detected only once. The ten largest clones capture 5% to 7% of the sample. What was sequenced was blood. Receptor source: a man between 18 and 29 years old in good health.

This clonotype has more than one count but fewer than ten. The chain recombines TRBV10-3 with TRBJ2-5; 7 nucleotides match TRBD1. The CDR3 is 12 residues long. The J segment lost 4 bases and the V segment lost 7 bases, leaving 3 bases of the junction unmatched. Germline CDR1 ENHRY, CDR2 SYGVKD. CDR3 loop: CAIMDRRETQYF. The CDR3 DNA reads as TGTGCCATCATGGACAGGAGAGAGACCCAGTACTTC.

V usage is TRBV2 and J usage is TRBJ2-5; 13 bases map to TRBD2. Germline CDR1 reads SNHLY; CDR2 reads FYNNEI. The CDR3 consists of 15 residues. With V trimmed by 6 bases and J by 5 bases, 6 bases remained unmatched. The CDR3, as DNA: TGTGCCAGCAGAAGACTAGCGGGAGGAGAGGAGACCCAGTACTTC. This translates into CASRRLAGGEETQYF. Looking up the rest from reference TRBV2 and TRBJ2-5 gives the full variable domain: EPEVTQTPSHQVTQMGQEVILRCVPISNHLYFYWYRQILGQKVEFLVSFYNNEISEKSEIFDDQFSVERPDGSNFTLKIRSTKLEDSAMYFCASRRLAGGEETQYFGPGTRLLVL.

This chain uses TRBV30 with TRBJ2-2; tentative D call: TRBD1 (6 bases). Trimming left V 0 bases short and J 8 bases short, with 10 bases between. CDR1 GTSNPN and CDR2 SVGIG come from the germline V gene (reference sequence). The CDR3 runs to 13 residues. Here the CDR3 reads CAWSVQGFGELFF. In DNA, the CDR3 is TGTGCCTGGAGTGTACAGGGATTTGGGGAGCTGTTTTTT.

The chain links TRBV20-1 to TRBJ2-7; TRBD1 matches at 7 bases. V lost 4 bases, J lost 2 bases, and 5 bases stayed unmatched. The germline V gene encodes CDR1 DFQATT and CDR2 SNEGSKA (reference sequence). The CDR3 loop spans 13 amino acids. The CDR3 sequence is CSAKRTGTYEQYF. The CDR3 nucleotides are TGCAGTGCTAAACGGACAGGAACCTACGAGCAGTACTTC.

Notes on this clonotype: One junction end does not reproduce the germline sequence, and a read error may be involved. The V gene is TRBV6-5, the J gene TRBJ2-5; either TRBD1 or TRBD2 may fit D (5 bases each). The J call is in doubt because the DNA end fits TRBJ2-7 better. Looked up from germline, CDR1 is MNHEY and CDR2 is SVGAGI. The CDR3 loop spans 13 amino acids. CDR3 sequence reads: CVSSSGAGREQYF. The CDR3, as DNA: TGTGTCAGCAGTTCCGGGGCAGGGCGCGAGCAGTACTTC.

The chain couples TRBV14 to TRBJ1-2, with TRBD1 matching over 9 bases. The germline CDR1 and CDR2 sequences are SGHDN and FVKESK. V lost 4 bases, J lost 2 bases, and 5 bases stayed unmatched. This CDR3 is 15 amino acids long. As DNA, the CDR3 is TGTGCCAGCAGCCGAAGACAGGGGGGAAACTATGGCTACACCTTC. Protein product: CASSRRQGGNYGYTF.

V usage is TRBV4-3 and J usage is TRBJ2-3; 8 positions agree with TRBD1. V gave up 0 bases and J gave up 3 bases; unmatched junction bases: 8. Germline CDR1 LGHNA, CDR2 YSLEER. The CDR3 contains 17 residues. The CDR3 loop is CASSQDETGEGTDTQYF. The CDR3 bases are TGCGCCAGCAGCCAAGATGAGACAGGGGAAGGAACAGATACGCAGTATTTT.

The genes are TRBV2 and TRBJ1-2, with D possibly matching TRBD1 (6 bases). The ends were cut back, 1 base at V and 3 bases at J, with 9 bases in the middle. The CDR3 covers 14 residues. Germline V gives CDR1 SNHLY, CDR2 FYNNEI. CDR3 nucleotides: TGTGCCAGCAGTGAAGTGTCAGGGGACTATGGCTACACCTTC. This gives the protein CASSEVSGDYGYTF.

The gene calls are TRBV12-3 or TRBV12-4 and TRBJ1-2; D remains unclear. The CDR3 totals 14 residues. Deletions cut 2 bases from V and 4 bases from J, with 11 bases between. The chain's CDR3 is CASSLSALGYGYTF. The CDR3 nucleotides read TGTGCCAGCAGTTTAAGTGCCCTGGGCTATGGCTACACCTTC.

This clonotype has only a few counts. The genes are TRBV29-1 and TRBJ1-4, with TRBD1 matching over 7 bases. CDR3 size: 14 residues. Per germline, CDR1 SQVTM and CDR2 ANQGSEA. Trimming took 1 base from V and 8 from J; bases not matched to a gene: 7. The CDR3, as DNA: TGCAGCGTTGAAGGTGGTCCGACAGGGGAAAAACTGTTTTTT. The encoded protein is CSVEGGPTGEKLFF. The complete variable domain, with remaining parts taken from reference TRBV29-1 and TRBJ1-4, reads SAVISQKPSRDICQRGTSLTIQCQVDSQVTMMFWYRQQPGQSLTLIATANQGSEATYESGFVIDKFPISRPNLTFSTLTVSNMSPEDSSIYLCSVEGGPTGEKLFFGSGTQLSVL.